A selection of T cell receptor beta chains follows, all from one sample in a study of blood T cell repertoires in COVID-19. Assay used: immunoSEQ multiplex PCR; TCRdb lists only in-frame clones, some missing. Among about 98,000 clones, roughly 80% were seen once, and the ten largest hold around a tenth. The sample consisted of peripheral blood. Receptors originate from a woman aged 80 or older with acute or convalescent COVID-19. Each CDR3 is given with its conserved first and last residue. The order of the fields is J gene, D gene, V gene, clone size, CDR3 protein, CDR3 DNA. D genes are given only for firm matches. Where a row states a size, it is once, few, many or the class of an expanded clone; other rows omit it.

TRBJ1-5 | - | TRBV24-1 | - | CATSDRAPGAQHF | TGTGCCACCAGTGATCGGGCCCCGGGAGCCCAGCATTTT
TRBJ2-1 | TRBD2 | TRBV29-1 | - | CMVTGTIYNEQFF | TGCATGGTAACCGGGACTATATACAATGAGCAGTTCTTC
TRBJ2-1 | TRBD2 | TRBV19 | many | CASSIKIAGGISHNEQFF | TGTGCCAGTAGTATAAAGATAGCGGGGGGAATATCACACAATGAGCAGTTCTTC
TRBJ1-2 | - | TRBV27 | - | CASMSHSPQGHYGYTF | TGTGCCAGCATGAGTCATTCCCCACAGGGCCACTATGGCTACACCTTC
TRBJ1-5 | - | TRBV21-1 | few | CASSKGDRGARNSNQPQHF | TGTGCCAGCAGCAAAGGGGACAGGGGGGCTCGGAACAGCAATCAGCCCCAGCATTTT
TRBJ1-2 | - | TRBV7-3 | - | CASSAPGGLGYTF | TGTGCCAGCAGCGCCCCGGGGGGGCTTGGCTACACCTTC
TRBJ1-4 | - | TRBV6-6 | - | CASSSRGLVDEKLFF | TGTGCCAGCAGTTCCCGGGGGTTGGTTGATGAAAAACTGTTTTTT
TRBJ2-5 | TRBD2 | TRBV4-1 | once | CASSQAVSGGETQYF | TGCGCCAGCAGCCAAGCAGTGTCGGGGGGAGAGACCCAGTACTTC
TRBJ1-5 | - | TRBV6-5 | - | CASSRQSNQPQHF | TGTGCCAGCAGTCGACAGTCCAATCAGCCCCAGCATTTT
TRBJ1-3 | - | TRBV18 | few | CASSPERDTIYF | TGTGCCAGCTCACCCGAGAGGGACACCATATATTTT
TRBJ1-6 | - | TRBV5-4 | few | CASSSFRENSPLHF | TGTGCCAGCAGCTCGTTCCGGGAGAATTCACCCCTCCACTTT
TRBJ2-5 | TRBD1 | TRBV5-1 | - | CASSSGGQGQETQYF | TGCGCCAGCAGCTCCGGTGGACAGGGCCAAGAGACCCAGTACTTC
TRBJ1-1 | TRBD1 | TRBV18 | - | CASSPPARGSNTEAFF | TGTGCCAGCTCACCACCGGCCAGGGGGAGTAACACTGAAGCTTTCTTT
TRBJ1-6 | - | TRBV5-4 | - | CASSPTQGLNSPLHF | TGTGCCAGCAGCCCGACCCAGGGGCTGAATTCACCCCTCCACTTT
TRBJ2-5 | TRBD1 | TRBV7-9 | once | CASSRDRGRETQYF | TGTGCCAGCAGCCGGGACAGGGGCCGGGAGACCCAGTACTTC
TRBJ1-6 | TRBD1 | TRBV27 | - | CASSSQGRISPLHF | TGTGCCAGCAGTTCACAGGGGCGTATTTCACCCCTCCACTTT
TRBJ2-1 | - | TRBV6-5 | - | CASSYRVAGYNEQFF | TGTGCCAGCAGTTACCGAGTCGCAGGCTACAATGAGCAGTTCTTC
TRBJ1-1 | TRBD1 | TRBV6-2/TRBV6-3 | - | CASSGAQGQTTEAFF | TGTGCCAGCAGTGGCGCCCAGGGACAGACCACTGAAGCTTTCTTT
TRBJ2-5 | TRBD1 | TRBV28 | - | CASSSGQGQTQYF | TGTGCCAGCAGTTCCGGACAGGGACAGACCCAGTACTTC
TRBJ2-1 | - | TRBV9 | few | CASSVSGGQTYNEQFF | TGTGCCAGCAGCGTAAGTGGAGGACAGACCTACAATGAGCAGTTCTTC